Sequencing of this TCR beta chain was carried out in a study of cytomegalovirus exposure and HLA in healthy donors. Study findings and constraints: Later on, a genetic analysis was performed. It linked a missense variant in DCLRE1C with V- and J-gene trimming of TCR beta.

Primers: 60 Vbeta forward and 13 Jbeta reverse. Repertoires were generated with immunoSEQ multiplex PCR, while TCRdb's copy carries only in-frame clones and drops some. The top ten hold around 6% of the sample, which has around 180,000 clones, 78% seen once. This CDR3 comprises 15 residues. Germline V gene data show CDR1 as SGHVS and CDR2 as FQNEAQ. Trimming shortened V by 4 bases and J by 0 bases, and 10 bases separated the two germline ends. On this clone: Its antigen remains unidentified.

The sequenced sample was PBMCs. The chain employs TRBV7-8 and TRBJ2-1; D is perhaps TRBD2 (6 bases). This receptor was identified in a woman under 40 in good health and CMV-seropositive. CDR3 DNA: TGTGCCAGCAGCTCCTACGGGAGCTCCTACAATGAGCAGTTCTTC. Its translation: CASSSYGSSYNEQFF.